Described below is a single T cell receptor beta chain sequence and its context. Data came from immunoSEQ multiplex PCR; TCRdb stores just in-frame clones and leaves some out. The table includes some 6,300 clones, roughly 78% detected once. The data derive from a study of T cell clonotyping in hematopoietic cell transplantation. CDR3 length: 15 amino acids. J gave up 9 bases and V 0 bases, and 10 bases lay outside the gene matches. CDR1 is WNHNN, CDR2 SYGVQD, per germline (reference sequence). The sequenced sample was peripheral blood mononuclear cells, obtained 180 days after allogeneic stem cell transplant. The chain carries TRBV10-1 and TRBJ2-7, with 8 nucleotides matching TRBD2. This receptor was taken from a male patient aged 70-79 years who had an allogeneic stem cell transplant from an unrelated donor, so T cells may come from the graft donor. Some clones in this sample may be carry-over from other donors' samples. The CDR3 DNA sequence: TGCGCCAGCAGTGAGTCTCAGCGGGAGAACAGGGCGCAGTACTTC. It yields the protein CASSESQRENRAQYF.